Listed here are 7 T cell receptor beta chains from one sample, sequenced in a study of early T cells in non-severe SARS-CoV-2 infection. Each CDR3 protein is one row after TCRdb ran MiXCR on the 5' RACE reads. The data show some 54,000 distinct CDR3 sequences, under 10% seen once. What was sequenced was whole blood. The receptors shown here come from an adult who was a healthcare worker with PCR-confirmed SARS-CoV-2 infection or an uninfected control (not recorded which).

This clonotype came up many times. V gene TRBV12-3 or TRBV12-4 combines with J gene TRBJ2-7, with no clear D. This CDR3 region has 13 residues. Trimming stripped 4 bases from V and 0 bases from J, with 7 bases between. The CDR3 DNA reads TGTGCCAGCAGTTACCCGAACTCCTACGAGCAGTACTTC. It codes for CASSYPNSYEQYF.

Many counts were recorded for this clonotype. V and J are TRBV3-1 and TRBJ2-7; weak D call: TRBD1 (6 bases). The V gene's germline CDR1 is LGHDT and CDR2 YNNKEL (reference sequence). Trimming took 3 bases from V and 2 from J, leaving 11 bases between them. There are 14 residues in the CDR3. CDR3 coding DNA: TGTGCCAGCAGCCATGGGGGCGGCGCCTACGAGCAGTACTTC. It codes for CASSHGGGAYEQYF.

The CDR3 reads CASSSASGAYNEQFF. Written as DNA, the CDR3 is TGTGCCAGCAGCTCGGCCTCTGGGGCCTACAATGAGCAGTTCTTC. The chain couples TRBV7-6 to TRBJ2-1; the D is unclear. The CDR3 sequence is 15 residues long. CDR1 is SGHVS and CDR2 is FNYEAQ in the germline V gene. V lost 4 bases to trimming and J lost 2 bases, with 12 bases between them.

The chain employs TRBV20-1 and TRBJ1-2, with D perhaps matching TRBD1 (5 bases). This CDR3 spans 12 amino acids. Germline CDR1 and CDR2: DFQATT and SNEGSKA (reference sequence). V lost 3 bases and J lost 4, with 9 bases in between. For the CDR3, the DNA is TGCAGTGCTAGTCCAGGGAGCTATGGCTACACCTTC. It yields the protein CSASPGSYGYTF.

This clonotype has just a few counts. The J gene is TRBJ1-5, the V gene TRBV5-1; D call uncertain. The V end was cut by 0 bases, the J end by 6 bases, with 13 bases between. The V gene's germline CDR1 is SGHRS and CDR2 YFSETQ. CDR3 length equals 15 residues. CDR3 in amino acids: CASSLDGGSVQPQHF. CDR3 bases: TGCGCCAGCAGCTTGGACGGTGGGTCCGTTCAGCCCCAGCATTTT. The full variable domain, in which reference TRBV5-1 and TRBJ1-5 provide the parts outside the CDR3, is KAGVTQTPRYLIKTRGQQVTLSCSPISGHRSVSWYQQTPGQGLQFLFEYFSETQRNKGNFPGRFSGRQFSNSRSEMNVSTLELGDSALYLCASSLDGGSVQPQHFGDGTRLSIL.

The table lists this clonotype with many counts. V and J are TRBV6-2 or TRBV6-3 and TRBJ2-5; either TRBD1 or TRBD2 may fit D (5 bases each). The CDR3 sequence is 18 residues long. CDR1 is MNHEY, CDR2 SVGEGT, per germline. Trimming removed 2 bases from V and 5 bases from J, with 24 bases in between. The CDR3 DNA follows: TGTGCCAGCAGTTACAACCGGGGCCGCGAGCCCGCATGGGAGACCCAGTACTTC. Translation: CASSYNRGREPAWETQYF.

This clonotype occurred many times. The V gene is TRBV7-3, the J gene TRBJ2-3; 10 bases match TRBD1. Trimming took 3 bases from V and 3 from J; bases not matched to a gene: 3. The CDR3 loop spans 15 amino acids. CDR1 and CDR2 (germline): SGHTA, FQGTGA. In DNA, the CDR3 is TGTGCCAGCAGCTTCGGACAGGGGGAGACAGATACGCAGTATTTT. Encoded protein: CASSFGQGETDTQYF.